Listed below are T cell receptor beta chains from one sample, sequenced in a study of T cells in Graves' hyperthyroidism and ophthalmopathy. TCRdb processed the multiplex PCR reads anew with MiXCR; each CDR3 protein has one entry. Seen here are 500,000 to 600,000 distinct CDR3 sequences, about 20% observed once, and the top ten hold 45% to 50%. The specimen sequenced was blood. The receptor set was obtained from a man aged 35 to 55 with Graves' ophthalmopathy. CDR3s include the opening cysteine and the closing phenylalanine or tryptophan. Fields, in order: D gene, J gene, V gene, clone size, CDR3 protein, CDR3 DNA. A D gene is named only where the DNA matches it firmly. Not all rows give a size; the values are once, few, many and, for expanded clones, a class.

-	TRBJ2-1	TRBV30	few	CAWSKGSGGNEQFF	TGTGCCTGGAGTAAAGGTAGCGGAGGCAATGAGCAGTTCTTC
-	TRBJ1-1	TRBV9	few	CASSDELTEMNTEAFF	TGTGCCAGCAGTGACGAATTGACGGAGATGAACACTGAAGCTTTCTTT
-	TRBJ1-1	TRBV7-6	many	CASSTAENTEAFF	TGTGCCAGCAGCACGGCCGAAAACACTGAAGCTTTCTTT
TRBD1	TRBJ2-1	TRBV7-2	many	CASSLSAGQAYNEQFF	TGTGCCAGCAGCTTAAGTGCAGGACAGGCTTACAATGAGCAGTTCTTC
-	TRBJ2-2	TRBV4-2	once	CASSAREGGGLNTGELFF	TGTGCCAGCAGCGCCCGGGAAGGGGGGGGACTGAACACCGGGGAGCTGTTTTTT
TRBD1	TRBJ2-7	TRBV20-1	many	CSARSGQGGNEQYF	TGCAGTGCTAGATCGGGACAGGGTGGCAACGAGCAGTACTTC
-	TRBJ1-1	TRBV18	few	CASSPQSDTEAFF	TGTGCCAGCTCACCTCAGTCGGACACTGAAGCTTTCTTT
-	TRBJ1-2	TRBV19	few	CATQPRATNYGYTF	TGTGCCACGCAGCCCAGGGCAACTAACTATGGCTACACCTTC
TRBD1	TRBJ2-2	TRBV7-2	many	CASSVGTGNTGELFF	TGTGCCAGCAGCGTCGGGACAGGGAACACCGGGGAGCTGTTTTTT
TRBD2	TRBJ2-1	TRBV24-1	-	CATSDPRPAGVIDEQFF	TGTGCCACCAGTGATCCCAGGCCCGCGGGAGTTATCGATGAGCAGTTCTTC
-	TRBJ2-7	TRBV20-1	-	CSARKQWKDYEQYF	TGCAGTGCTAGAAAGCAATGGAAAGACTACGAGCAGTACTTC
-	TRBJ1-4	TRBV10-3	few	CAISKATGSINEKLFF	TGTGCCATCAGTAAAGCCACAGGGAGTATTAATGAAAAACTGTTTTTT
-	TRBJ2-7	TRBV24-1	few	CATSEGDYEQYF	TGTGCCACCAGTGAGGGGGACTACGAGCAGTACTTC
TRBD1	TRBJ1-5	TRBV6-2/TRBV6-3	-	CASSYRTGAYSNQPQHF	TGTGCCAGCAGTTACCGGACAGGCGCCTATAGCAATCAGCCCCAGCATTTT
-	TRBJ2-3	TRBV20-1	few	CSARDPIGGKGTDTQYF	TGCAGTGCTAGAGATCCTATCGGCGGGAAAGGGACAGATACGCAGTATTTT
-	TRBJ2-5	TRBV7-2	few	CASSFLASGGETQYF	TGTGCCAGCAGCTTTTTAGCGAGTGGGGGAGAGACCCAGTACTTC
-	TRBJ1-1	TRBV19	few	CASSIASQQTTTEAFF	TGTGCCAGTAGTATAGCGAGTCAACAGACCACCACTGAAGCTTTCTTT
TRBD2	TRBJ2-4	TRBV14	-	CASSQTSGLARYQYF	TGTGCCAGCAGCCAAACTTCGGGACTAGCGAGATATCAGTACTTC
TRBD1	TRBJ1-4	TRBV18	-	CASSPGQAYNEKLFF	TGTGCCAGCTCTCCGGGACAGGCATATAATGAAAAACTGTTTTTT
-	TRBJ1-6	TRBV4-1	-	CASSQDVAGWNSPLHF	TGCGCCAGCAGCCAAGATGTGGCAGGGTGGAATTCACCCCTCCACTTT
-	TRBJ1-4	TRBV20-1	many	CSARDQMDSGEKLFF	TGCAGTGCTAGAGACCAGATGGACAGTGGCGAAAAACTGTTTTTT
TRBD2	TRBJ2-3	TRBV6-6	few	CASSYFPSGGSTDTQYF	TGTGCCAGCAGTTACTTCCCTAGCGGGGGTAGCACAGATACGCAGTATTTT
-	TRBJ1-5	TRBV12-3/TRBV12-4	-	CASSFFRPNQPQHF	TGTGCCAGCAGTTTCTTTCGGCCCAATCAGCCCCAGCATTTT
TRBD2	TRBJ2-1	TRBV9	-	CASQSQPGLAGSSSYNEQFF	TGTGCCAGCCAGAGCCAACCGGGACTAGCGGGTTCGAGCTCCTACAATGAGCAGTTCTTC
-	TRBJ2-3	TRBV6-2/TRBV6-3	once	CASSYSRADTDTQYF	TGTGCCAGCAGTTACTCGAGAGCGGACACAGATACGCAGTATTTT
-	TRBJ1-4	TRBV27	-	CASGRQSPPNEKLFF	TGTGCCAGCGGACGCCAGTCGCCGCCTAATGAAAAACTGTTTTTT
-	TRBJ2-7	TRBV20-1	-	CSAGTVPGQYF	TGCAGTGCTGGGACTGTACCAGGGCAGTACTTC
-	TRBJ2-1	TRBV7-9	many	CASERSGNEQFF	TGTGCCAGCGAACGTTCCGGCAATGAGCAGTTCTTC
-	TRBJ1-4	TRBV7-8	few	CASSLLSTGEKLFF	TGTGCCAGCAGCTTACTCTCAACGGGTGAAAAACTGTTTTTT
TRBD1	TRBJ1-4	TRBV7-9	-	CASRTLDRRIKEKLFF	TGTGCCAGCAGGACTCTGGACAGGAGGATCAAGGAAAAACTGTTTTTT
-	TRBJ2-6	TRBV20-1	few	CSASVTGIPSSGANVLTF	TGCAGTGCTAGTGTTACCGGGATCCCGTCCTCTGGGGCCAACGTCCTGACTTTC
-	TRBJ2-1	TRBV11-2	many	CASSSGLYNEQFF	TGTGCCAGCAGCTCCGGGTTATACAATGAGCAGTTCTTC
TRBD1	TRBJ1-1	TRBV12-3/TRBV12-4	many	CASRPRGQGMNTEAFF	TGTGCCAGCAGACCGCGTGGACAGGGAATGAACACTGAAGCTTTCTTT
TRBD2	TRBJ2-1	TRBV9	-	CASKAGEYNEQFF	TGTGCCAGCAAGGCGGGAGAGTACAATGAGCAGTTCTTC
-	TRBJ2-1	TRBV27	few	CASKVGGEQFF	TGTGCCAGCAAAGTTGGCGGGGAGCAGTTCTTC
-	TRBJ2-2	TRBV19	-	CASSTYGGTVNTGELFF	TGTGCCAGTAGTACTTACGGCGGGACGGTGAACACCGGGGAGCTGTTTTTT